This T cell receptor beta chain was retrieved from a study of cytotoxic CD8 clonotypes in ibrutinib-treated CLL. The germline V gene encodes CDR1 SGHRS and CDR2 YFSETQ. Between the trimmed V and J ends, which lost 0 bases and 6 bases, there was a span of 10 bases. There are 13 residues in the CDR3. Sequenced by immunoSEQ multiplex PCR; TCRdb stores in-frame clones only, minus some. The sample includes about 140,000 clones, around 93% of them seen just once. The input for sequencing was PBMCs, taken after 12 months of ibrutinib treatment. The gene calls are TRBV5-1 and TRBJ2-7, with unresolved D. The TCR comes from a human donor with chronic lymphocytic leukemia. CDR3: CASSLVQSGEQYF. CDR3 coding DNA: TGCGCCAGCAGCTTGGTTCAGTCCGGCGAGCAGTACTTC.